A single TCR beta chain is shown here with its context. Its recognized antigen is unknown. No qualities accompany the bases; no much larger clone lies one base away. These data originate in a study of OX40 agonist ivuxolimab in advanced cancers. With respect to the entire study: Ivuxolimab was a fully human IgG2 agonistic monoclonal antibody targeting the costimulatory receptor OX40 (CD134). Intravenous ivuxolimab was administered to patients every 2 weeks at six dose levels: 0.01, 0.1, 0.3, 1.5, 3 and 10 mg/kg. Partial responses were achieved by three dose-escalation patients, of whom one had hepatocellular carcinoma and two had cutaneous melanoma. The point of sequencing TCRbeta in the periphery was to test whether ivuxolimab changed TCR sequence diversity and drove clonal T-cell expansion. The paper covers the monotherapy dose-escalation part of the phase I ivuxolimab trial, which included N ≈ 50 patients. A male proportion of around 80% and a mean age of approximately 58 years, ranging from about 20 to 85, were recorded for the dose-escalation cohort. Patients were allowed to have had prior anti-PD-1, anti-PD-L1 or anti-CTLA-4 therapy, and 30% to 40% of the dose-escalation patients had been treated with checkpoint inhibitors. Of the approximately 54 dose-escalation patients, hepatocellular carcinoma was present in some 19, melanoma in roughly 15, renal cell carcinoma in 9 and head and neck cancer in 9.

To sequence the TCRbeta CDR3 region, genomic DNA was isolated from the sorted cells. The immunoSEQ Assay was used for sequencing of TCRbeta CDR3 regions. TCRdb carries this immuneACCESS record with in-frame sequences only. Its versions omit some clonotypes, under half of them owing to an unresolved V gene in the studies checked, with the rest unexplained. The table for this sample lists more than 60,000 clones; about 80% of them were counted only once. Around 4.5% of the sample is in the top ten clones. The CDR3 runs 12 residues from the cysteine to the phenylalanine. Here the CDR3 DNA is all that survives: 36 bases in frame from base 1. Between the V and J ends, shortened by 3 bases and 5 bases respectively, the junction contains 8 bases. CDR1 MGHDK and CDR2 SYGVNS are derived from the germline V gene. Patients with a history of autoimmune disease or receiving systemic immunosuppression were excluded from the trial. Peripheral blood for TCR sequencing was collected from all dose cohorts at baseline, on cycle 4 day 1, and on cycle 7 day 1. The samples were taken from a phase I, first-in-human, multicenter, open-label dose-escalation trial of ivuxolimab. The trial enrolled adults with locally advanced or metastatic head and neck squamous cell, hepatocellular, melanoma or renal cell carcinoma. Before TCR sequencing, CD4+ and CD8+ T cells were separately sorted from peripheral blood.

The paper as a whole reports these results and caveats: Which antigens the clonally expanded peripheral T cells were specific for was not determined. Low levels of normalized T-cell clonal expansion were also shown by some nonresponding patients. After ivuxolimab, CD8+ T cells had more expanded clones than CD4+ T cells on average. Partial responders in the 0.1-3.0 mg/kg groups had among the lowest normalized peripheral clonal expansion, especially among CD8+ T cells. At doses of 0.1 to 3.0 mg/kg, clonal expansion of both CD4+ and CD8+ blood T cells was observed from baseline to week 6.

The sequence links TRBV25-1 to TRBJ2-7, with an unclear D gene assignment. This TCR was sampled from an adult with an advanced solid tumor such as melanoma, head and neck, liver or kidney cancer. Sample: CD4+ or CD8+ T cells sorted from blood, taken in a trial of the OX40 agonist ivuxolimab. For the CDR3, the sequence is CASSDLGHEQYF. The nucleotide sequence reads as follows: TGTGCCAGCAGTGACCTCGGCCACGAGCAGTACTTC.